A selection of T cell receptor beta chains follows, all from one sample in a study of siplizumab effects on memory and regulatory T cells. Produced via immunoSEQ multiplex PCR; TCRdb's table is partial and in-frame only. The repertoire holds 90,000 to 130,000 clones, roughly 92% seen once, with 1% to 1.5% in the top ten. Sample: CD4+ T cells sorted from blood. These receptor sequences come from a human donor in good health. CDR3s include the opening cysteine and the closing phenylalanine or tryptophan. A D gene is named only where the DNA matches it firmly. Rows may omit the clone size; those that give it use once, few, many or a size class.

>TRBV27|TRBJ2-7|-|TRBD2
CASRPTSGISYEQYF
TGTGCCAGCCGCCCGACTAGCGGGATTTCCTACGAGCAGTACTTC
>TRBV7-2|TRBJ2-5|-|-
CASSLAGLSQGTQYF
TGTGCCAGCAGCTTAGCCGGACTTTCACAAGGGACCCAGTACTTC
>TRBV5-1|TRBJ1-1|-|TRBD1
CASSFGTGIGGTEAFF
TGCGCCAGCAGCTTCGGGACAGGGATTGGAGGGACTGAAGCTTTCTTT
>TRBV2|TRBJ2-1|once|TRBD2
CASRSGGSPLEQFF
TGTGCCAGCAGGTCGGGCGGGAGCCCGCTTGAGCAGTTCTTC
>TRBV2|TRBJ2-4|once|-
CASSVDTGDIQYF
TGTGCCAGCAGTGTGGATACGGGGGACATTCAGTACTTC
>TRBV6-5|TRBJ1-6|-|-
CASLGPYNSPLHF
TGTGCCAGTCTGGGTCCCTATAATTCACCCCTCCACTTT
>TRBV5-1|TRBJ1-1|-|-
CASSLQGLLNTEAFF
TGCGCCAGCAGCTTGCAGGGGCTGCTGAACACTGAAGCTTTCTTT
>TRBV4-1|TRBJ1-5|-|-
CASSQDGRQPQHF
TGCGCCAGCAGCCAAGATGGAAGGCAGCCCCAGCATTTT
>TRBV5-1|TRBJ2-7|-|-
CASSFGRLLSYEQYF
TGCGCCAGCAGCTTCGGCCGTCTTTTGTCCTACGAGCAGTACTTC
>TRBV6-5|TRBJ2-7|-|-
CASSRSGPANYEQYF
TGTGCCAGCAGTCGTTCCGGTCCAGCCAATTACGAGCAGTACTTC
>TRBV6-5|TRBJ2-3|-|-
CASLGRLTDTQYF
TGTGCCAGCCTGGGTCGGTTAACAGATACGCAGTATTTT
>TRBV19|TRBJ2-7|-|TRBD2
CACSGRLNEQYF
TGTGCCTGTAGCGGGAGGCTCAACGAGCAGTACTTC
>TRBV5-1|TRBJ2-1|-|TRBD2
CASSQASGSFHEQFF
TGCGCCAGCAGCCAAGCTAGCGGGAGCTTCCATGAGCAGTTCTTC
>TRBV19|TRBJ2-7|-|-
CASSIDYSLLSYEQYF
TGTGCCAGTAGTATAGATTACTCCCTACTCTCCTACGAGCAGTACTTC
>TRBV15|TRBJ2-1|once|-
CATSRDTEQFF
TGTGCCACCAGCAGAGATACTGAGCAGTTCTTC
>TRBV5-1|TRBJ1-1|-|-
CASSLVPGPNTEAFF
TGCGCCAGCAGCTTGGTCCCAGGCCCGAACACTGAAGCTTTCTTT
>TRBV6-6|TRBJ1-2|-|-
CASSPGSTDYGYTF
TGTGCCAGCAGTCCCGGGTCCACAGACTATGGCTACACCTTC
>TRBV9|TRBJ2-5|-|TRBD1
CASSADRGLMIETQYF
TGTGCCAGCAGCGCCGACAGGGGTTTGATGATAGAGACCCAGTACTTC
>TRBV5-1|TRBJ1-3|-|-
CASSPTAGAGNTIYF
TGCGCCAGCAGCCCCACCGCAGGAGCCGGAAACACCATATATTTT
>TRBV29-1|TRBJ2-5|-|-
CSVEDWQDRETQYF
TGCAGCGTTGAAGACTGGCAGGACAGAGAGACCCAGTACTTC
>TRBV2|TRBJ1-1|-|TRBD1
CASSQRQGAEAFF
TGTGCCAGCAGTCAAAGACAGGGGGCTGAAGCTTTCTTT
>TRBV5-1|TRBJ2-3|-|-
CASSLAVGSADTQYF
TGCGCCAGCAGCTTGGCGGTAGGGAGTGCAGATACGCAGTATTTT
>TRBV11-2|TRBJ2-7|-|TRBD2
CASSRRGLAPFEQYF
TGTGCCAGCAGCCGCCGGGGACTAGCACCTTTCGAGCAGTACTTC
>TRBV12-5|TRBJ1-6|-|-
CASGLVHNSPLHF
TGTGCTAGTGGTTTGGTCCATAATTCACCCCTCCACTTT
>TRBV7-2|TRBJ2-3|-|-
CASSGWGDTQYF
TGTGCCAGCAGCGGATGGGGGGATACGCAGTATTTT
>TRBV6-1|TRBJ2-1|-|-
CASEGRGAGNEQFF
TGTGCCAGCGAGGGCAGGGGCGCAGGGAATGAGCAGTTCTTC
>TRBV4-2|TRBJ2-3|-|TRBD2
CASSQLASGLSSTDTQYF
TGTGCCAGCAGCCAATTGGCTAGCGGGCTTTCTAGCACAGATACGCAGTATTTT
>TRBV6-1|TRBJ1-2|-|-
CASSAIGDNYGYTF
TGTGCCAGCAGTGCAATAGGGGATAACTATGGCTACACCTTC
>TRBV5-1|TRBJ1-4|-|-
CASSTLGRVGEKLFF
TGCGCCAGCAGCACCCTCGGCAGGGTGGGTGAAAAACTGTTTTTT
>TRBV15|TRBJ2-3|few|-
CATSSRKTGDTQYF
TGTGCCACCAGCTCCCGAAAAACAGGGGATACGCAGTATTTT
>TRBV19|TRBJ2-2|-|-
CASSSRRFTGELFF
TGTGCCAGTAGTTCACGTCGTTTCACCGGGGAGCTGTTTTTT
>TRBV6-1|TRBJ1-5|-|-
CASSESWQGIGQPQHF
TGTGCCAGCAGTGAATCGTGGCAGGGGATTGGTCAGCCCCAGCATTTT
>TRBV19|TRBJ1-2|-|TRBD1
CASSTGQGTDGYTF
TGTGCCAGTAGTACCGGACAGGGGACGGATGGCTACACCTTC
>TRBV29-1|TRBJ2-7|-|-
CSVEGYDYEQYF
TGCAGCGTTGAAGGGTACGACTACGAGCAGTACTTC
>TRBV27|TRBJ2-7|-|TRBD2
CASSRTSGRAGDYEQYF
TGTGCCAGCAGCCGGACTAGCGGGAGGGCCGGGGACTACGAGCAGTACTTC
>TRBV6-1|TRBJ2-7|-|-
CASSRGGPYEQYF
TGTGCCAGCAGCCGGGGTGGGCCCTACGAGCAGTACTTC
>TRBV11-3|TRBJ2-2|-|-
CASSLRSGPGELFF
TGTGCCAGCAGCTTAAGATCCGGGCCCGGGGAGCTGTTTTTT
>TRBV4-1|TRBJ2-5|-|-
CASSQRMTLRLYQETQYF
TGCGCCAGCAGCCAACGAATGACTCTAAGGCTGTACCAAGAGACCCAGTACTTC
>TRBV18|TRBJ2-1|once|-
CASSPPLGEQFF
TGTGCCAGCTCACCACCGCTGGGTGAGCAGTTCTTC
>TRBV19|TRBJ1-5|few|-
CASTTNGGSQPQHF
TGTGCCAGTACCACGAACGGAGGGAGTCAGCCCCAGCATTTT
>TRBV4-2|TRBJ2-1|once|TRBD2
CASSHAGTSIHNEQFF
TGTGCCAGCAGCCACGCCGGGACTAGTATCCACAATGAGCAGTTCTTC
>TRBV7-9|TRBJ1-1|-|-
CASSLFPVEAEAFF
TGTGCCAGCAGCTTATTCCCAGTTGAAGCTGAAGCTTTCTTT
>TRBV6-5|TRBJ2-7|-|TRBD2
CASSYGSAGTYEQYF
TGTGCCAGCAGTTACGGGTCAGCGGGAACCTACGAGCAGTACTTC
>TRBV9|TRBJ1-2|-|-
CASSATGLEGGYTF
TGTGCCAGCAGCGCCACAGGGCTAGAAGGGGGCTACACCTTC
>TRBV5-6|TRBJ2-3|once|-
CASSLGAVPTDTQYF
TGTGCCAGCAGCTTGGGGGCAGTGCCCACAGATACGCAGTATTTT
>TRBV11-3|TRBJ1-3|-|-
CASSLDWVVFDSGNTIYF
TGTGCCAGCAGCTTAGATTGGGTAGTCTTTGACTCTGGAAACACCATATATTTT
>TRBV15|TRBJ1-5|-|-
CATSRLYEQPQHF
TGTGCCACCAGCAGACTATACGAACAGCCCCAGCATTTT
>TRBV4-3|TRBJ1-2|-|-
CASSQKGGYTF
TGCGCCAGCAGCCAAAAAGGTGGCTACACCTTC
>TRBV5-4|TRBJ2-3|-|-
CASSRGRGLGDTQYF
TGTGCCAGCAGCCGCGGGCGGGGCTTGGGAGATACGCAGTATTTT
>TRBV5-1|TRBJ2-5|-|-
CASRMSQETQYF
TGCGCCAGTAGGATGAGCCAAGAGACCCAGTACTTC
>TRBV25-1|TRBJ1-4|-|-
CASTDTVEKLFF
TGTGCCAGTACGGACACAGTCGAAAAACTGTTTTTT
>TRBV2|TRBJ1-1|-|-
CASSEIYWNTEAFF
TGTGCCAGCAGTGAAATTTACTGGAACACTGAAGCTTTCTTT